The 26 T cell receptor beta chains in this list originate from one sample, sequenced in a study of blood T cell repertoires in COVID-19. TCRdb's table, derived via immunoSEQ multiplex PCR, lists solely in-frame clones and lacks some. The sample holds approximately 210,000 clones, over 75% seen once. Sequencing used PBMCs or T cells enriched from blood (not recorded which). The receptors derive from a young man in a cohort exposed to, infected with or recovered from COVID-19 (not recorded which).

The CDR3 DNA sequence: TGTGCCAGCAGTGAATATAGGAGCTCCTATAATTCACCCCTCCACTTT. It encodes CASSEYRSSYNSPLHF. The chain employs TRBV25-1 and TRBJ1-6; D gene unclear. The CDR3 runs to 16 residues. V was clipped by 0 bases and J by 0 bases, with 6 bases between them. The germline gives CDR1 MGHDK, CDR2 SYGVNS.

This chain connects TRBV7-8 to TRBJ1-6; TRBD1 matches at 9 bases. Germline V gene data show CDR1 as SGHVS and CDR2 as FQNEAQ. J was trimmed by 7 bases and V by 3 bases; bases with no gene match: 4. The CDR3 is 15 amino acids. The CDR3 spells CASSFGTGKNSPLHF. Here the CDR3 DNA reads TGTGCCAGCAGCTTCGGGACAGGGAAGAATTCACCCCTCCACTTT. The full variable domain, its missing parts supplied by reference TRBV7-8 and TRBJ1-6, is GAGVSQSPRYKVAKRGQDVALRCDPISGHVSLFWYQQALGQGPEFLTYFQNEAQLDKSGLPSDRFFAERPEGSVSTLKIQRTQQEDSAVYLCASSFGTGKNSPLHFGNGTRLTVT.

This clone occurred a few times. J is TRBJ2-7 and V is TRBV28, with TRBD1 as a possible D gene (6 bases). The germline CDR1 and CDR2 sequences are MDHEN and SYDVKM. The length of the CDR3 is 14 residues. Between the trimmed V and J ends, which lost 6 bases and 4 bases, there was a span of 16 bases. The CDR3 is CASSSVGGGYEQYF. CDR3 sequence (DNA): TGTGCCAGCAGCTCCGTAGGGGGTGGATACGAGCAGTACTTC.

This clone was detected a few times. This chain links TRBV6-1 with TRBJ2-3; TRBD2 agrees at 8 bases. Germline CDR1 MNHNS, CDR2 SASEGT. V shed 2 bases, J shed 3 bases, and the junction held 10 bases outside the gene matches. The CDR3 consists of 17 residues. CDR3 nucleotide sequence: TGTGCCAGCAGTGAAATTACGGCTAGCGGGTCGACAGATACGCAGTATTTT. Translation gives CASSEITASGSTDTQYF.

The J gene is TRBJ2-3, the V gene TRBV5-4, with D perhaps matching TRBD1 (5 bases). CDR1 SGHNT and CDR2 YYREEE come from the germline V gene (reference sequence). V lost 4 bases to trimming and J lost 0 bases, with 9 bases between them. This CDR3 spans 14 amino acids. CDR3: CASSKDISTDTQYF. The CDR3 nucleotides read TGTGCCAGCAGCAAGGACATCAGCACAGATACGCAGTATTTT.

A few counts support this clone. The J gene is TRBJ2-7, the V gene TRBV18, with a weak D call TRBD2 (5 bases). Germline V gene lookup returns CDR1 KGHSH and CDR2 LQKENI. The V end was cut by 5 bases, the J end by 2 bases, with 16 bases between. This CDR3 has 15 residues. CDR3 DNA sequence: TGTGCCAGCTCAACTCCCTCTCTAGCCCCCTACGAGCAGTACTTC. It translates to CASSTPSLAPYEQYF.

V is TRBV2 and J is TRBJ2-3, with 10 bases aligning to TRBD2. The CDR3 extends over 22 amino acids. From germline, CDR1 is SNHLY and CDR2 FYNNEI. After removal of 3 bases from V and 8 bases from J, the junction contained 29 bases not matched to a gene. This chain's CDR3 is CASSELSGRALSERLYSRTQYF. The CDR3 nucleotides are TGTGCCAGCAGTGAGTTGAGCGGGAGGGCCCTATCGGAAAGATTGTATAGCCGTACGCAGTATTTT.

The J gene is TRBJ1-1, the V gene TRBV10-1; 8 positions match TRBD1. From germline, CDR1 is WNHNN and CDR2 SYGVQD (reference sequence). This CDR3 region has 13 residues. The junction had 9 bases not matched to a gene; V was cut back by 4 bases and J by 11 bases. The CDR3 nucleotides read TGCGCCAGCAGTGGAATAGCCAGGGGGCAGGCTTTCTTT. It encodes CASSGIARGQAFF.

The gene calls are TRBV6-4 and TRBJ2-2; 10 bases agree with TRBD2. Losses at the gene ends were 0 bases for V and 4 bases for J; bases not matched to a gene: 5. The CDR3 has 17 amino acids. Germline CDR1 MRHNA, CDR2 SNTAGT. The CDR3: CASSDSKREGITGELFF. CDR3 DNA: TGTGCCAGCAGTGACTCGAAGCGGGAGGGTATCACCGGGGAGCTGTTTTTT.

The chain is built from TRBV6-6 and TRBJ2-7; weak D call: TRBD1 (5 bases). The V gene's germline CDR1 is MNHNY and CDR2 SVGAGI (reference sequence). V was pared by 4 bases and J by 2 bases, with 15 bases between. The CDR3 sequence is 15 residues long. For the CDR3, the DNA is TGTGCCAGCAGTTTCTTCATGAGACAGACCTACGAGCAGTACTTC. Translation gives CASSFFMRQTYEQYF.

The chain recombines TRBV10-3 with TRBJ1-1; unclear D gene. From germline, CDR1 is ENHRY and CDR2 SYGVKD. Trimming shortened V by 0 bases and J by 0 bases, and 8 bases separated the two germline ends. The CDR3 is made up of 15 amino acids. The CDR3 protein is CAISESDTVNTEAFF. The CDR3 DNA reads TGTGCCATCAGTGAGTCTGATACAGTGAACACTGAAGCTTTCTTT.

The chain is built from TRBV7-9 and TRBJ2-3; 7 nucleotides match TRBD2. The CDR3 is 15 amino acids. V gave up 5 bases and J gave up 2 bases; unmatched junction bases: 7. Per the germline V gene, CDR1 is SEHNR and CDR2 is FQNEAQ (reference sequence). The CDR3 DNA reads TGTGCCAGCAGCGCCCCGGGGGGAGTCACAGATACGCAGTATTTT. It translates to CASSAPGGVTDTQYF. The full variable domain, its missing parts supplied by reference TRBV7-9 and TRBJ2-3, is DTGVSQNPRHKITKRGQNVTFRCDPISEHNRLYWYRQTLGQGPEFLTYFQNEAQLEKSRLLSDRFSAERPKGSFSTLEIQRTEQGDSAMYLCASSAPGGVTDTQYFGPGTRLTVL.

The chain is built from TRBV10-1 and TRBJ1-1; 7 nucleotides agree with TRBD1. Trimming took 0 bases from V and 2 from J; bases not matched to a gene: 3. This CDR3 has 15 amino acids. Germline CDR1 is WNHNN and CDR2 is SYGVQD (reference sequence). DNA of the CDR3: TGCGCCAGCAGTGAGTCAAAGGGGGCAAACACTGAAGCTTTCTTT. It codes for CASSESKGANTEAFF.

The chain links TRBV2 to TRBJ1-5; TRBD1 agrees at 7 bases. V trimming: 6 bases; J trimming: 7 bases; junction bases outside the gene matches: 9. This CDR3 region has 14 residues. Germline loops: CDR1 SNHLY, CDR2 FYNNEI. The CDR3 spells CASRRQGGNQPQHF. The CDR3 DNA reads as TGTGCCAGCAGGCGACAGGGCGGTAACCAGCCCCAGCATTTT.

The V gene is TRBV28, the J gene TRBJ2-2; D gene ambiguous. This CDR3 spans 13 amino acids. V was cut by 2 bases and J by 5 bases, with 6 bases left in between. The germline CDR1 and CDR2 sequences are MDHEN and SYDVKM. The chain's CDR3 is CASSLTKTGELFF. In DNA form, the CDR3 reads TGTGCCAGCAGTTTAACAAAGACCGGGGAGCTGTTTTTT.

This clone showed up just a few times. CDR3: CASSQLTGVSYEQYF. The DNA of the CDR3 is TGTGCCAGCAGCCAACTGACAGGGGTCTCCTACGAGCAGTACTTC. The chain recombines TRBV4-2 with TRBJ2-7; 8 positions agree with TRBD1. The CDR3 loop spans 15 amino acids. Germline-derived CDR1 and CDR2 are LGHNA and YNFKEQ. Losses at the gene ends were 2 bases for V and 0 bases for J; bases not matched to a gene: 3.

V usage is TRBV29-1 and J usage is TRBJ1-1; D is ambiguous. The CDR3 runs 13 residues. CDR1 SQVTM and CDR2 ANQGSEA come from the germline V gene. For the CDR3, the DNA is TGCAGAGACTGGATGGGTTGTTGCACTGAAGCTTTCTTT. Translation: CRDWMGCCTEAFF.

The chain is built from TRBV7-9 and TRBJ2-5; TRBD1 is a possible D gene (6 bases). V was pared by 4 bases and J by 0 bases, with 9 bases between. Per germline, CDR1 SEHNR and CDR2 FQNEAQ (reference sequence). There are 14 residues in the CDR3. CDR3 sequence reads: CASSSHRDQETQYF. The CDR3 region has the DNA TGTGCCAGCAGCTCACACAGGGACCAAGAGACCCAGTACTTC. Full variable domain (rest looked up from reference TRBV7-9 and TRBJ2-5): DTGVSQNPRHKITKRGQNVTFRCDPISEHNRLYWYRQTLGQGPEFLTYFQNEAQLEKSRLLSDRFSAERPKGSFSTLEIQRTEQGDSAMYLCASSSHRDQETQYFGPGTRLLVL.

The chain employs TRBV9 and TRBJ2-5; 11 bases match TRBD2. Trimming cost V 1 base and J 1 base; bases outside gene matches: 0. The CDR3 totals 15 residues. The germline V gene encodes CDR1 SGDLS and CDR2 YYNGEE. The CDR3 DNA follows: TGTGCCAGCAGCGTACTAGCGGGAGGCCAAGAGACCCAGTACTTC. Translation gives CASSVLAGGQETQYF.

The rearrangement links TRBV4-1 to TRBJ1-5; 11 nucleotides agree with TRBD1. The V and J ends lost 1 base and 8 bases, in that order; junction bases with no gene match: 7. The CDR3 runs to 16 residues. Germline assignment: CDR1 MGHRA and CDR2 YSYEKL. CDR3 in DNA: TGCGCCAGCAGCCAAGTACGGACAGGGGGCGGGAAGCCCCAGCATTTT. Residues: CASSQVRTGGGKPQHF.

This clone was detected once. The rearrangement joins TRBV24-1 to TRBJ1-2; the D gene is possibly TRBD1 (6 bases). This CDR3 comprises 13 residues. Germline CDR1 reads KGHDR; CDR2 reads SFDVKD. The V and J ends lost 9 bases and 7 bases respectively, with 17 bases between them. As DNA, the CDR3 is TGTGCCACCTCCGAGGGGGGGCCGGGTGGCTACACCTTC. As protein: CATSEGGPGGYTF.

This sequence joins TRBV5-1 and TRBJ2-3, with TRBD1 as a possible D gene (6 bases). V gave up 4 bases and J gave up 2 bases, with 14 bases separating them. CDR1 and CDR2 from the germline V gene are SGHRS and YFSETQ. This CDR3 region has 15 residues. CDR3 DNA sequence: TGCGCCAGCAGCATAGGACAGTTGGACACAGATACGCAGTATTTT. Amino acid sequence: CASSIGQLDTDTQYF.

The genes are TRBV5-1 and TRBJ1-1; D is undetermined. There are 14 residues in the CDR3. Trimming shortened V by 1 base and J by 6 bases, and 13 bases separated the two germline ends. The germline gives CDR1 SGHRS, CDR2 YFSETQ. The CDR3 region is CASSLFTLGPEAFF. The CDR3 nucleotides are TGCGCCAGCAGCTTGTTTACCCTGGGCCCTGAAGCTTTCTTT.

In its sample, this clone was seen a few times. As DNA, the CDR3 is TGTGCCAGCAGCCGATCTAGCGGCGCCTACGAGCAGTACTTC. Its protein is CASSRSSGAYEQYF. The V and J genes are TRBV27 and TRBJ2-7; 7 bases are shared with TRBD2. J lost 2 bases, V lost 6 bases, and 7 bases had no gene match. Per germline, CDR1 MNHEY and CDR2 SMNVEV (reference sequence). The CDR3 totals 14 residues.

The chain combines TRBV27 with TRBJ1-1; TRBD1 agrees at 7 bases. CDR3 length: 16 residues. From germline, CDR1 is MNHEY and CDR2 SMNVEV (reference sequence). V dropped 2 bases and J dropped 7; count of bases not matched to a gene: 13. CDR3 DNA sequence: TGTGCCAGCAGTTTAGCAGGGGGACGAATGGTACTTGAAGCTTTCTTT. This encodes CASSLAGGRMVLEAFF.

The chain couples TRBV7-3 to TRBJ2-7; maybe TRBD2 (6 bases). Germline V gene data show CDR1 as SGHTA and CDR2 as FQGTGA. The V end lost 2 bases, the J end lost 2 bases, and 13 bases lay between the germline ends. This CDR3 comprises 15 residues. CDR3 DNA sequence: TGTGCCAGCAGCTTACATAGCGGACCTGCCTACGAGCAGTACTTC. Its protein is CASSLHSGPAYEQYF.